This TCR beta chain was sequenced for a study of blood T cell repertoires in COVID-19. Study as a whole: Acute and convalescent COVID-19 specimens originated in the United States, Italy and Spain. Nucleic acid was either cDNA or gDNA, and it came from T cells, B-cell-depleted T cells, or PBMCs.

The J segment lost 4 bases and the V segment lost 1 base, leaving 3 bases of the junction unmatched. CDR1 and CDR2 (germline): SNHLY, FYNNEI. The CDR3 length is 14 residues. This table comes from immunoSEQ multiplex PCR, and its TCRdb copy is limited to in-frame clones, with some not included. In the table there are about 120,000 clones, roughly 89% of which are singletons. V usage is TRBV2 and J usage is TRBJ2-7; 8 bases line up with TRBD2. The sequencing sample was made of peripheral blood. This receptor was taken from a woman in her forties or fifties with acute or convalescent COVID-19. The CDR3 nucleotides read TGTGCCAGCAGTGAAGGCGGGGGGCTGTACGAGCAGTACTTC. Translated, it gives CASSEGGGLYEQYF.